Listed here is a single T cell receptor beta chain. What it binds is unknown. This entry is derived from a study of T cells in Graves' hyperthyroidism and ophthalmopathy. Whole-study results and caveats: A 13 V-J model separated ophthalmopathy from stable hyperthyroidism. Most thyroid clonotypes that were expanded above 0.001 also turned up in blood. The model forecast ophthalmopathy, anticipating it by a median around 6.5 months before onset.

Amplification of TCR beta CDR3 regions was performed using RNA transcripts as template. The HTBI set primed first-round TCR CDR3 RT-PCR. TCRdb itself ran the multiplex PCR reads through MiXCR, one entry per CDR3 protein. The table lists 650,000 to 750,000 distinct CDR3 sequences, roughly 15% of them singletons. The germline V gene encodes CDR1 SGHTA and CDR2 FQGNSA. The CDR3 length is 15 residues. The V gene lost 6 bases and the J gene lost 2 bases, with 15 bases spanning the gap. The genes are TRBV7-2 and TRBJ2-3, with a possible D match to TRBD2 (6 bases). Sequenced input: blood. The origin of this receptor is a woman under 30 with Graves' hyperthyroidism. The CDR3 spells CASRGLWEITDTQYF. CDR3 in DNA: TGTGCCAGCAGGGGACTGTGGGAGATCACAGATACGCAGTATTTT. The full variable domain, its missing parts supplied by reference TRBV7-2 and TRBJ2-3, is GAGVSQSPSNKVTEKGKDVELRCDPISGHTALYWYRQSLGQGLEFLIYFQGNSAPDKSGLPSDRFSAERTGGSVSTLTIQRTQQEDSAVYLCASRGLWEITDTQYFGPGTRLTVL.